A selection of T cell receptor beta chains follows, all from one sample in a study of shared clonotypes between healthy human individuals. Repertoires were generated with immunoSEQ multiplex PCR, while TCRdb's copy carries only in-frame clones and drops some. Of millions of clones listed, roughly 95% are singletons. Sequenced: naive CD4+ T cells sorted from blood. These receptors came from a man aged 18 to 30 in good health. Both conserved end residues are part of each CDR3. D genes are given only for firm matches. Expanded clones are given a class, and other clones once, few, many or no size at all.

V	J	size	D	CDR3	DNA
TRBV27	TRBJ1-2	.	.	CASSPFLTGAYGYTF	TGTGCCAGCAGCCCCTTTCTCACGGGGGCCTATGGCTACACCTTC
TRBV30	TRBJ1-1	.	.	CAWSVRGGAETEAFF	TGTGCCTGGAGTGTAAGGGGGGGCGCCGAAACTGAAGCTTTCTTT
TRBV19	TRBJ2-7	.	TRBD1	CASSLRDRATYEQYF	TGTGCCAGTAGCCTCCGGGACAGGGCGACCTACGAGCAGTACTTC
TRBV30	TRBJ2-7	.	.	CAWSVQGVMDEQYF	TGTGCCTGGAGTGTACAAGGGGTGATGGACGAGCAGTACTTC
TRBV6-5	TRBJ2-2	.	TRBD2	CASSRGGGRTGELFF	TGTGCCAGCTCTCGGGGCGGGGGGCGCACCGGGGAGCTGTTTTTT
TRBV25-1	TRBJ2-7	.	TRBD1	CASDRGYEQYF	TGTGCCAGCGACAGGGGCTACGAGCAGTACTTC
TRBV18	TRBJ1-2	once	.	CASSQGVNYGYTF	TGTGCCAGCTCCCAGGGAGTTAACTATGGCTACACCTTC
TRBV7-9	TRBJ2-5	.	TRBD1	CASSRAWTGEETQYF	TGTGCCAGCAGCCGCGCCTGGACAGGGGAAGAGACCCAGTACTTC
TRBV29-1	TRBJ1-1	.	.	CSVTRGHNTEAFF	TGCAGCGTCACCAGGGGACATAACACTGAAGCTTTCTTT
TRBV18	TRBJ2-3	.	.	CASSLTTDTQYF	TGTGCCAGCTCACTAACAACAGATACGCAGTATTTT
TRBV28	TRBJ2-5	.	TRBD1	CASSPTGGDNEETQYF	TGTGCCAGCAGTCCGACAGGGGGCGATAACGAAGAGACCCAGTACTTC
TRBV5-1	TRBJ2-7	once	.	CASSETGLQYEQYF	TGCGCCAGCAGCGAGACCGGGTTACAGTACGAGCAGTACTTC
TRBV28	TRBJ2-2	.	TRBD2	CASSPSGRGVGELFF	TGTGCCAGCAGTCCTAGCGGGAGAGGGGTCGGGGAGCTGTTTTTT
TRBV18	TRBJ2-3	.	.	CASSPYGRASTDTQYF	TGTGCCAGCTCACCATACGGGAGAGCGAGCACAGATACGCAGTATTTT
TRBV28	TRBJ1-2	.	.	CASSPWGGGTNYGYTF	TGTGCCAGCAGTCCCTGGGGAGGGGGAACTAACTATGGCTACACCTTC
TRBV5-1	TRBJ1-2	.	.	CASSKQLTGTNGGYTF	TGCGCCAGCAGCAAACAACTTACCGGGACAAACGGTGGCTACACCTTC
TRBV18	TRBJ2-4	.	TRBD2	CASSPRSGGGDKNIQYF	TGTGCCAGCTCACCTCGAAGCGGGGGTGGAGACAAAAACATTCAGTACTTC
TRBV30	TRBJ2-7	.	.	CAWSAEVHKGQYF	TGTGCCTGGAGTGCGGAGGTCCACAAGGGGCAGTACTTC
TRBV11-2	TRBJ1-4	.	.	CASSSTGRLTEKLFF	TGTGCCAGCAGCTCCACAGGGAGGCTTACCGAAAAACTGTTTTTT
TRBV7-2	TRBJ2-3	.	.	CASSFLGDTQYF	TGTGCCAGCAGCTTTCTAGGAGATACGCAGTATTTT
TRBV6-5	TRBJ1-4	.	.	CASTRAAGSPGKLFF	TGTGCCAGCACTAGGGCAGCAGGGTCCCCCGGAAAACTGTTTTTT
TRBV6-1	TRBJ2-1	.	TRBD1	CASSEARQGSSYNEQFF	TGTGCCAGCAGTGAAGCCCGACAGGGGAGCTCCTACAATGAGCAGTTCTTC
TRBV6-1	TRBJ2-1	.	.	CASRVEGGSYNEQFF	TGTGCCAGCAGGGTCGAGGGAGGCTCCTACAATGAGCAGTTCTTC
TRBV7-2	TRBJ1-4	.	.	CASSSTDDGREKLFF	TGTGCCAGCAGCTCCACCGACGACGGTCGTGAAAAACTGTTTTTT
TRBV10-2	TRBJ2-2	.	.	CATLNPGHSTGELFF	TGCGCCACACTAAACCCGGGCCATAGCACCGGGGAGCTGTTTTTT
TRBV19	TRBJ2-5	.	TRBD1	CASRPTGGGETQYF	TGTGCCAGTCGACCGACAGGGGGCGGTGAGACCCAGTACTTC
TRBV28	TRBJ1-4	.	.	CASSTGRINEKLFF	TGTGCCAGCAGTACCGGCAGGATTAATGAAAAACTGTTTTTT
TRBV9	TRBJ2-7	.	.	CASSVEAGSSYEQYF	TGTGCCAGCAGCGTAGAGGCGGGGTCCTCCTACGAGCAGTACTTC
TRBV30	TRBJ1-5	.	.	CAWTDSSNQPQHF	TGTGCCTGGACGGACAGTAGCAATCAGCCCCAGCATTTT
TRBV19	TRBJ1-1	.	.	CASGRRLNTEAFF	TGTGCCAGTGGACGGCGCTTGAACACTGAAGCTTTCTTT
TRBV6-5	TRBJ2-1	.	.	CASSFRGPGGNEQFF	TGTGCCAGCAGTTTCCGGGGCCCAGGGGGGAATGAGCAGTTCTTC
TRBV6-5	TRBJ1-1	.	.	CASRVAGLGAFF	TGTGCCAGCAGGGTCGCAGGGCTGGGGGCTTTCTTT
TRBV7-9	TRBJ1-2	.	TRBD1	CASSSTGGRGYTF	TGTGCCAGCAGCTCGACAGGGGGACGCGGCTACACCTTC
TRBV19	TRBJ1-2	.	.	CASSMPQGLGYTF	TGTGCCAGTAGTATGCCGCAGGGATTAGGCTACACCTTC
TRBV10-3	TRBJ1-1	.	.	CAISEAGAGPAEAFF	TGTGCCATCAGTGAGGCCGGGGCAGGGCCGGCTGAAGCTTTCTTT
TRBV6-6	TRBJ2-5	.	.	CASSYLGAGQETQYF	TGTGCCAGCAGTTACTTAGGCGCCGGACAAGAGACCCAGTACTTC
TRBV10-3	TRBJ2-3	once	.	CAISGEDITQYF	TGTGCCATCAGTGGGGAAGATATAACGCAGTATTTT
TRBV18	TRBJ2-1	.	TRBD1	CASSRGTGKGNEQFF	TGTGCCAGCTCACGGGGGACAGGGAAGGGCAATGAGCAGTTCTTC
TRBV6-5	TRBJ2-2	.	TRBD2	CASSAGTTTGELFF	TGTGCCAGCAGTGCCGGGACTACCACCGGGGAGCTGTTTTTT
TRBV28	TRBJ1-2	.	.	CASSFDRPDNYGYTF	TGTGCCAGCAGTTTCGACAGGCCAGATAACTATGGCTACACCTTC
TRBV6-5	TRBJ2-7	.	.	CASSSIQGAEQYF	TGTGCCAGCAGTTCAATTCAGGGCGCCGAGCAGTACTTC
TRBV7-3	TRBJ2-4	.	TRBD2	CASSLSGTSGTLAKNIQYF	TGTGCCAGCAGCTTATCCGGGACTAGCGGGACACTAGCCAAAAACATTCAGTACTTC
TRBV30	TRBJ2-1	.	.	CAWSVRDEQFF	TGTGCCTGGAGTGTAAGGGATGAGCAGTTCTTC
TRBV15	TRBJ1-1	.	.	CATTPGLGNTEAFF	TGTGCCACCACCCCAGGGTTAGGGAACACTGAAGCTTTCTTT
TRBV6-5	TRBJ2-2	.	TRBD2	CASSKLAGGGELFF	TGTGCCAGCAGTAAGCTAGCGGGAGGCGGGGAGCTGTTTTTT
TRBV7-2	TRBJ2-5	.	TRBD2	CASSLELLAGGLETQYF	TGTGCCAGCAGCTTAGAACTCCTAGCGGGGGGCCTAGAGACCCAGTACTTC
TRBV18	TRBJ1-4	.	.	CASSPSDTHKRNEKLFF	TGTGCCAGCTCACCGTCGGACACGCACAAACGTAATGAAAAACTGTTTTTT
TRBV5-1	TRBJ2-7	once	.	CASSRTGDSYEQYF	TGCGCCAGCAGCCGGACGGGGGACTCCTACGAGCAGTACTTC
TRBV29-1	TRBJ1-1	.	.	CSVKPGVTEAFF	TGCAGCGTAAAACCAGGGGTGACTGAAGCTTTCTTT
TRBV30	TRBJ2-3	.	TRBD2	CAWSLAAYTDTQYF	TGTGCCTGGAGCCTAGCGGCTTACACAGATACGCAGTATTTT
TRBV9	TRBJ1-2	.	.	CASSVAEQGDGYTF	TGTGCCAGCAGCGTAGCTGAACAGGGAGATGGCTACACCTTC